The T cell receptor beta chain under discussion was sequenced for a study of cytomegalovirus exposure and HLA in healthy donors. Study-wide results and caveats: For cytomegalovirus status, the classifier reportedly gave diagnoses with high specificity and sensitivity.

The V end lost 8 bases, the J end lost 5 bases, and 15 bases lay between the germline ends. This CDR3 is built from 14 residues. In germline, CDR1 is LNHDA, CDR2 SQIVND (reference sequence). Primers included in the PCR were 60 Vbeta and 13 Jbeta primers. Method: immunoSEQ multiplex PCR; TCRdb's copy keeps in-frame clones and lacks some. The sample consists of 100,000 to 140,000 clones, more than 75% of them appearing once. Remarks on this clone: Its antigen is not known.

The TCR was taken from a man aged 25-40 years in good health and CMV-seropositive. This chain uses TRBV19 with TRBJ2-2, with D possibly matching TRBD1 (6 bases). Sequences were obtained from PBMCs. This CDR3 is CASGIQGSTGELFF. CDR3 sequence (DNA): TGTGCCAGTGGGATTCAGGGGTCGACCGGGGAGCTGTTTTTT.